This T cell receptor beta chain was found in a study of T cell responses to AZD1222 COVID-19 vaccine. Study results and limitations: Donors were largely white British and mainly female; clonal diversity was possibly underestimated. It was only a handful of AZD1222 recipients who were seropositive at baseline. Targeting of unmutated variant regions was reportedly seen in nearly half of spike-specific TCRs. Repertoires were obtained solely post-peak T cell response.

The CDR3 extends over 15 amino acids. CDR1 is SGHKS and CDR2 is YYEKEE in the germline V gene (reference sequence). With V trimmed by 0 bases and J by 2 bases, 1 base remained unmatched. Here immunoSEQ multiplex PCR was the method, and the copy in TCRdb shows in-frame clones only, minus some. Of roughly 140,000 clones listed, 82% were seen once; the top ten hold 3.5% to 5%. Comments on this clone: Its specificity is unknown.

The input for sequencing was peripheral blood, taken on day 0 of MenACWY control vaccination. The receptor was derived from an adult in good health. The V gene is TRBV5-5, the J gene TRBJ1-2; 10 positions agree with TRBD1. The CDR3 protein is CASSLEGQGNYGYTF. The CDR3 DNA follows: TGTGCCAGCAGCTTGGAGGGACAGGGGAACTATGGCTACACCTTC.